These 25 T cell receptor beta chains were sequenced from one sample in a study of cytomegalovirus exposure and HLA in healthy donors. The study ran its PCR with 60 Vbeta and 13 Jbeta primers. Produced via immunoSEQ multiplex PCR; TCRdb's table is partial and in-frame only. The sample carries about 270,000 clones, about nine tenths recorded once. Source material: PBMCs. These receptor sequences come from a middle-aged man in good health and CMV-seropositive.

The V gene is TRBV5-1, the J gene TRBJ1-2, with D possibly being TRBD1 (5 bases). The CDR3 has 16 amino acids. CDR1 and CDR2 from the germline V gene are SGHRS and YFSETQ. The V and J ends lost 0 bases and 4 bases respectively, with 16 bases between them. The CDR3 DNA is TGCGCCAGCAGCTTGGCCGTTGACAGTTCGGTCTATGGCTACACCTTC. The encoded protein is CASSLAVDSSVYGYTF.

The chain combines TRBV7-8 with TRBJ1-1, with D perhaps TRBD1 (6 bases). The CDR3 is made up of 14 amino acids. Germline V lookup: CDR1 SGHVS, CDR2 FQNEAQ. V gave up 0 bases and J gave up 1 base, with 6 bases separating them. DNA for the CDR3: TGTGCCAGCAGCTTAGCGGGGGCGAACACTGAAGCTTTCTTT. It encodes CASSLAGANTEAFF. Filled out from reference TRBV7-8 and TRBJ1-1, the complete variable domain reads GAGVSQSPRYKVAKRGQDVALRCDPISGHVSLFWYQQALGQGPEFLTYFQNEAQLDKSGLPSDRFFAERPEGSVSTLKIQRTQQEDSAVYLCASSLAGANTEAFFGQGTRLTVV.

This clone has more than one count but fewer than ten. The rearrangement joins TRBV4-1 to TRBJ2-7, with D hard to call. The germline V gene encodes CDR1 MGHRA and CDR2 YSYEKL. V lost 0 bases and J 0 bases, leaving 12 bases between the germline ends. The CDR3 consists of 16 residues. The CDR3 reads CASSQEWQVDSYEQYF. The CDR3 DNA is TGCGCCAGCAGCCAAGAATGGCAAGTTGACTCCTACGAGCAGTACTTC.

This sequence joins TRBV7-9 and TRBJ1-4; TRBD1 aligns across 8 bases. The CDR3 has 14 amino acids. Germline V CDR1 and CDR2: SEHNR, FQNEAQ (reference sequence). V lost 5 bases and J lost 6; bases outside the gene matches: 5. The CDR3: CASSRRGRDEKLFF. The CDR3, as DNA: TGTGCCAGCAGCCGCAGGGGGCGCGATGAAAAACTGTTTTTT. The whole variable domain, remainder taken from reference TRBV7-9 and TRBJ1-4, is DTGVSQNPRHKITKRGQNVTFRCDPISEHNRLYWYRQTLGQGPEFLTYFQNEAQLEKSRLLSDRFSAERPKGSFSTLEIQRTEQGDSAMYLCASSRRGRDEKLFFGSGTQLSVL.

This chain connects TRBV7-3 to TRBJ2-2; D is uncertain. The CDR3 loop spans 15 amino acids. Germline CDR1 reads SGHTA; CDR2 reads FQGTGA. The V end lost 2 bases, the J end lost 0 bases, and 7 bases lay between the germline ends. The CDR3 protein is CASSLRLANTGELFF. The CDR3 DNA reads TGTGCCAGCAGCTTACGCCTAGCGAACACCGGGGAGCTGTTTTTT.

The chain is built from TRBV5-1 and TRBJ2-3; perhaps TRBD2 as D (5 bases). Germline CDR1 and CDR2: SGHRS and YFSETQ. V lost 0 bases and J lost 2, with 16 bases in between. This CDR3 spans 17 amino acids. The CDR3 loop is CASSLGSSNRLTDTQYF. For the CDR3, the DNA is TGCGCCAGCAGCTTGGGCTCTAGCAATCGACTCACAGATACGCAGTATTTT.

The rearrangement uses TRBV10-1 and TRBJ2-6; possibly TRBD2 for D (5 bases). Trimming removed 9 bases at V and 0 bases at J, with 18 bases between. This CDR3 comprises 17 residues. The germline V gene has CDR1 WNHNN and CDR2 SYGVQD (reference sequence). The CDR3 DNA follows: TGCGCCAGGAGACTTGGGATTGGGAGCTCTGGGGCCAACGTCCTGACTTTC. Translating it yields CARRLGIGSSGANVLTF.

The rearrangement uses TRBV27 and TRBJ1-1; 7 bases agree with TRBD1. V shed 2 bases, J shed 0 bases, and the junction held 6 bases outside the gene matches. This CDR3 spans 16 amino acids. From germline, CDR1 is MNHEY and CDR2 SMNVEV (reference sequence). CDR3 bases: TGTGCCAGCAGTTTAGGGGGGACAGCAATGAACACTGAAGCTTTCTTT. Its protein product is CASSLGGTAMNTEAFF.

This rearrangement joins TRBV7-2 to TRBJ1-1, with D possibly matching TRBD1 (5 bases). The CDR3 totals 15 residues. In germline, CDR1 is SGHTA, CDR2 FQGNSA. V was cut by 5 bases and J by 2 bases, with 15 bases left in between. CDR3 coding DNA: TGTGCCAGCAGCCAATGGGGCAGAGGAAACACTGAAGCTTTCTTT. It specifies CASSQWGRGNTEAFF.

The chain employs TRBV10-3 and TRBJ1-5, with D maybe TRBD1 (5 bases). CDR1 and CDR2 from the germline V gene are ENHRY and SYGVKD. This CDR3 contains 14 residues. Trimming removed 0 bases at V and 6 bases at J, with 9 bases between. In nucleotides, the CDR3 is TGTGCCATCAGTGAGTCGCCCGGGGGTCAGCCCCAGCATTTT. Protein: CAISESPGGQPQHF.

The chain joins TRBV7-3 to TRBJ1-1; D remains unclear. The germline CDR1 and CDR2 sequences are SGHTA and FQGTGA. The CDR3 is 13 amino acids. V was pared by 2 bases and J by 4 bases, with 8 bases between. The CDR3 DNA reads as TGTGCCAGCAGCTTAGAGGTCGGCACTGAAGCTTTCTTT. Its translation: CASSLEVGTEAFF.

This chain uses TRBV7-9 with TRBJ1-5; maybe TRBD1 (6 bases). In germline, CDR1 is SEHNR, CDR2 FQNEAQ (reference sequence). V was clipped by 1 base and J by 3 bases, with 10 bases between them. The CDR3 loop spans 15 amino acids. CDR3 in amino acids: CASSLDRAPNQPQHF. In DNA, the CDR3 is TGTGCCAGCAGCTTAGACAGGGCCCCCAATCAGCCCCAGCATTTT.

V usage is TRBV6-7 and J usage is TRBJ1-6; D might be TRBD1 (6 bases). TRBV6-7 is labeled an ORF, and its function is uncertain. The CDR3 sequence is 16 residues long. The V end was cut by 2 bases, the J end by 7 bases, with 15 bases between. The CDR3 coding sequence is TGTGCCAGCAGTTACCGCCCGGACAGCGAGAATTCACCCCTCCACTTT. Translating it yields CASSYRPDSENSPLHF.

V and J are TRBV6-1 and TRBJ2-7; D is unresolved. There are 10 residues in the CDR3. Germline-derived CDR1 and CDR2 are MNHNS and SASEGT. V lost 8 bases to trimming and J lost 1 base, with 3 bases between them. CDR3 in DNA: TGTGCCAGCCGTTCCTACGAGCAGTACTTC. Amino acids: CASRSYEQYF.

This clone was recorded only once. This chain joins TRBV7-9 and TRBJ2-1, with 8 bases lining up with TRBD2. J lost 6 bases, V lost 2 bases, and 12 bases had no gene match. CDR1 and CDR2 from the germline V gene are SEHNR and FQNEAQ (reference sequence). CDR3 length: 17 amino acids. In nucleotides, the CDR3 is TGTGCCAGCAGCTTATGGGGGCGGGCGGGAGGTTTCAATGAGCAGTTCTTC. Amino acid sequence: CASSLWGRAGGFNEQFF.

This clone was seen only a few times. As DNA, the CDR3 is TGTGCCAGCAGTGATCTACTAGCGGTTTACAATGAGCAGTTCTTC. Protein sequence: CASSDLLAVYNEQFF. The rearrangement links TRBV6-1 to TRBJ2-1, with 8 positions matching TRBD2. J gave up 4 bases and V 3 bases, and 5 bases lay outside the gene matches. Germline V gene sequence: CDR1 MNHNS, CDR2 SASEGT. The CDR3 length is 15 residues.

A word on this clone: The junction differs from germline at one of its ends, possibly a read error. In nucleotides, the CDR3 is TGTTCCAGCAGCCCAGGGACAGGGGTGACCGGGGAGCTGTTTTTT. Translating gives CSSSPGTGVTGELFF. V is TRBV7-9 and J is TRBJ2-2; 10 nucleotides line up with TRBD1. The CDR3 contains 15 residues. Looked up from germline, CDR1 is SEHNR and CDR2 is FQNEAQ (reference sequence).

V is TRBV6-1 and J is TRBJ2-7, with 7 nucleotides matching TRBD1. From germline, CDR1 is MNHNS and CDR2 SASEGT. The CDR3 has 16 amino acids. V lost 2 bases, J lost 0 bases, and 7 bases stayed unmatched. CDR3 residues: CASSELGTAISYEQYF. The DNA of the CDR3 is TGTGCCAGCAGTGAACTGGGGACAGCTATCTCCTACGAGCAGTACTTC.

This chain connects TRBV28 to TRBJ2-7, with a weak D call TRBD1 (5 bases). Germline loops: CDR1 MDHEN, CDR2 SYDVKM. Trimming shortened V by 2 bases and J by 3 bases, and 8 bases separated the two germline ends. CDR3 size: 13 residues. This chain's CDR3 is CASSLGDSYEQYF. DNA of the CDR3: TGTGCCAGCAGTTTAGGTGACAGCTACGAGCAGTACTTC.

The gene calls are TRBV5-5 and TRBJ2-7, with 11 nucleotides matching TRBD1. The CDR3 totals 14 residues. The J segment lost 3 bases and the V segment lost 4 bases, leaving 3 bases of the junction unmatched. CDR1 and CDR2 from the germline V gene are SGHKS and YYEKEE (reference sequence). The CDR3 DNA reads TGTGCCAGCAGCCTGGGACAGGGGGGCTACGAGCAGTACTTC. This translates into CASSLGQGGYEQYF.

The chain uses TRBV7-3 and TRBJ2-1, with D possibly TRBD2 on 5 matching bases. V lost 1 base, J lost 2 bases, and 9 bases lay in between. This CDR3 region has 15 residues. CDR1 is SGHTA and CDR2 is FQGTGA in the germline V gene. The CDR3, as DNA: TGTGCCAGCAGCTTAAGAGGGCTCGCCTACAATGAGCAGTTCTTC. Translating it yields CASSLRGLAYNEQFF.

This chain uses TRBV9 with TRBJ2-7, with 8 bases matching TRBD2. Germline assignment: CDR1 SGDLS and CDR2 YYNGEE. Trimming at V came to 6 bases and at J to 5 bases, leaving 7 bases not matched to a gene. The CDR3 loop spans 13 amino acids. The DNA for the CDR3 is TGTGCCAGCAATGCCGCGGGAGGAGACGAGCAGTACTTC. Protein sequence: CASNAAGGDEQYF.

The rearrangement joins TRBV5-1 to TRBJ1-2; D possibly corresponds to TRBD1 (5 bases). Trimming took off 0 bases at V and 2 bases at J, with 11 bases between the two ends. The CDR3 is 15 amino acids. The germline V gene has CDR1 SGHRS and CDR2 YFSETQ. DNA for the CDR3: TGCGCCAGCAGCTTGGCCTTTGGGGGGAACTATGGCTACACCTTC. It codes for CASSLAFGGNYGYTF.

V gene TRBV9 combines with J gene TRBJ2-7, with D possibly TRBD1 on 6 matching bases. V gave up 0 bases and J gave up 3 bases, with 10 bases separating them. The germline gives CDR1 SGDLS, CDR2 YYNGEE. The CDR3 has 14 amino acids. CDR3 nucleotide sequence: TGTGCCAGCAGCGTAGGACAGGAGAACTACGAGCAGTACTTC. Its translation is CASSVGQENYEQYF.

This chain links TRBV15 with TRBJ2-7; 9 nucleotides line up with TRBD2. Trimming removed 1 base from V and 1 base from J; junction bases left unmatched: 5. Germline-derived CDR1 and CDR2 are LNHNV and YYDKDF (reference sequence). This CDR3 comprises 16 residues. This chain's CDR3 is CATSRAPAGGSYEQYF. As DNA, the CDR3 is TGTGCCACCAGCAGAGCCCCAGCGGGAGGTTCCTACGAGCAGTACTTC. Complete variable domain (other parts from reference TRBV15 and TRBJ2-7): DAMVIQNPRYQVTQFGKPVTLSCSQTLNHNVMYWYQQKSSQAPKLLFHYYDKDFNNEADTPDNFQSRRPNTSFCFLDIRSPGLGDTAMYLCATSRAPAGGSYEQYFGPGTRLTVT.